The present TCR beta chain was sequenced within a study of metastatic and nonmetastatic thyroid tumors. Study background: Repertoires of blood and of tissue (tumor or nodule) from malignant and benign thyroid patients were compared.

General study points: As reported, TCR beta diversity in blood and tumor was significantly higher in malignant thyroid tumors than in benign nodules.

CDR1 is SGHDT, CDR2 YYEEEE, per germline. Trimming pared 0 bases from V and 2 bases from J, leaving 6 bases between. CDR3 length: 13 amino acids. Thyroid surgery had not been preceded by any treatment in any patient. Authors' methods: Clinicopathological groups of papillary thyroid cancer showed CDR3 differences that were used to build a distant-metastasis classifier. TCRdb re-called the PCR reads via MiXCR. TCRdb's processing, not the authors', yielded these V and J calls. The sample lists about 14,000 clones; more than 25% were seen once. To note about this clone: Its cognate antigen is unknown.

The rearrangement joins TRBV5-6 to TRBJ2-7, with D uncertain. The sequence was obtained from a female donor with papillary thyroid cancer or a benign thyroid nodule (not recorded which). Some clones in this sample may be carry-over from other donors' samples. Sequenced input: tumor tissue. The CDR3 sequence is CASSLAPAYEQYF. The CDR3, as DNA: TGTGCCAGCAGCTTGGCCCCCGCCTACGAGCAGTACTTC. The entire variable domain, with the rest obtained from reference TRBV5-6 and TRBJ2-7, is as follows: DAGVTQSPTHLIKTRGQQVTLRCSPKSGHDTVSWYQQALGQGPQFIFQYYEEEERQRGNFPDRFSGHQFPNYSSELNVNALLLGDSALYLCASSLAPAYEQYFGPGTRLTVT.